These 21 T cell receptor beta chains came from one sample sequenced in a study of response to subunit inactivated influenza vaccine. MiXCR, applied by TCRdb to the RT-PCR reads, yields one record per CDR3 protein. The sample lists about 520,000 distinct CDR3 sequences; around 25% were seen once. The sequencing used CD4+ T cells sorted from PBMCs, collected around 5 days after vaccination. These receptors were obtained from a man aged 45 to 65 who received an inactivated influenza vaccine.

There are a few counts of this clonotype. CDR3 sequence reads: CASSQQGAVTEAFF. CDR3 nucleotides: TGTGCCAGCAGTCAACAGGGGGCCGTCACTGAAGCTTTCTTT. This chain joins TRBV12-3 or TRBV12-4 and TRBJ1-1; 9 nucleotides align to TRBD1. The CDR3 runs 14 residues. V dropped 5 bases and J dropped 4; count of bases not matched to a gene: 5.

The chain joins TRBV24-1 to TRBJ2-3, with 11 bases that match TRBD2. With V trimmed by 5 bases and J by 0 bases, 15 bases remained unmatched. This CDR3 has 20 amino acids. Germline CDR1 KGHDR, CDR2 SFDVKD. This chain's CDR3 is CATSAAPSGGPYPSTDTQYF. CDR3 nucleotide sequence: TGTGCCACCAGTGCAGCCCCTAGCGGGGGGCCCTACCCTAGCACAGATACGCAGTATTTT.

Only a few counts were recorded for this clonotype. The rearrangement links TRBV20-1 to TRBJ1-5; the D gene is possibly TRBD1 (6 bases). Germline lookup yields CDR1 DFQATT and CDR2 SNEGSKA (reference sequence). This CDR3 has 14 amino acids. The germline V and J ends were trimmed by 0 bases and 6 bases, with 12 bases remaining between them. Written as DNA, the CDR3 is TGCAGTGCTAGAGATGGAGGGGGGCCTCAGCCCCAGCATTTT. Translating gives CSARDGGGPQPQHF.

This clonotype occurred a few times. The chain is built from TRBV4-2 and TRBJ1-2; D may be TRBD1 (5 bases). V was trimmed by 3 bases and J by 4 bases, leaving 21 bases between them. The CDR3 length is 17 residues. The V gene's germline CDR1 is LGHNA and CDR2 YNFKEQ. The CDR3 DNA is TGTGCCAGCAGCCAGGACAACACCTTTACGCCTTCCTATGGCTACACCTTC. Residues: CASSQDNTFTPSYGYTF.

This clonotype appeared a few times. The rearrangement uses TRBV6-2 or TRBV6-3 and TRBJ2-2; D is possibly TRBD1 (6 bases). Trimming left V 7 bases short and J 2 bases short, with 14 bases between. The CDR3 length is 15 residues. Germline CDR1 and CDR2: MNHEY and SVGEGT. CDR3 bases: TGTGCCAGCACCTGGACAGCCTTAAACACCGGGGAGCTGTTTTTT. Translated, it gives CASTWTALNTGELFF.

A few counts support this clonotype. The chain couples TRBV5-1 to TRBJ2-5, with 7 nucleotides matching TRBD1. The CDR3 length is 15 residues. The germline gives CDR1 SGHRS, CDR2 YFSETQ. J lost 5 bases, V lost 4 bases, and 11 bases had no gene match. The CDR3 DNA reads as TGCGCCAGCAGCGCGATCGGACAGGAAGCGGAGACCCAGTACTTC. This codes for CASSAIGQEAETQYF.

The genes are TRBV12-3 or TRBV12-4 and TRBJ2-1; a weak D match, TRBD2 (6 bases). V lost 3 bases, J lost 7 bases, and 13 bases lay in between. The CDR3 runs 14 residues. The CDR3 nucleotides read TGTGCCAGCAGTTTGTGGGGAGGTGGGAATGAGCAGTTCTTC. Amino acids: CASSLWGGGNEQFF.

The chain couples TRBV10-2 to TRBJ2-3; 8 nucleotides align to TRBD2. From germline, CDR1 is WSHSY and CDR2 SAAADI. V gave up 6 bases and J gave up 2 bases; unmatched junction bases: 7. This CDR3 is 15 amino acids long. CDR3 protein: CASRGAGAFTDTQYF. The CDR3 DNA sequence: TGCGCCAGCAGAGGAGCGGGGGCCTTCACAGATACGCAGTATTTT.

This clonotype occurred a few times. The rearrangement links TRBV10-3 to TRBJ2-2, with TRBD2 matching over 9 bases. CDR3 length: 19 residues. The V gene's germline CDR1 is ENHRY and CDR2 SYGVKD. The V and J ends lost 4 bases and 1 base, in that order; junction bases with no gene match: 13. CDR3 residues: CAISARAAGGPVNTGELFF. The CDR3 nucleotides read TGTGCCATCAGTGCCCGTGCGGCGGGGGGGCCGGTGAACACCGGGGAGCTGTTTTTT.

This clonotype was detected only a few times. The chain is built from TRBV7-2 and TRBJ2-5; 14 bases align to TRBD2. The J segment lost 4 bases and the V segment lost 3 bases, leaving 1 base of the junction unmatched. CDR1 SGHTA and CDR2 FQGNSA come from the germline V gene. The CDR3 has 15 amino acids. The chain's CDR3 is CASSLTSGGAETQYF. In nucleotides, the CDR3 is TGTGCCAGCAGCTTGACTAGCGGGGGGGCAGAGACCCAGTACTTC.

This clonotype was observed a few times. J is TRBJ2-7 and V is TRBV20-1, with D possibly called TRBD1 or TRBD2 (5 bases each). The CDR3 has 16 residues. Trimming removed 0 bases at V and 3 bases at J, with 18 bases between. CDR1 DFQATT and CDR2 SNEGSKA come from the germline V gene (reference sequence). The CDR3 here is CSARDSRRGVLYEQYF. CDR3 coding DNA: TGCAGTGCTAGAGATTCCCGCCGGGGCGTACTCTACGAGCAGTACTTC.

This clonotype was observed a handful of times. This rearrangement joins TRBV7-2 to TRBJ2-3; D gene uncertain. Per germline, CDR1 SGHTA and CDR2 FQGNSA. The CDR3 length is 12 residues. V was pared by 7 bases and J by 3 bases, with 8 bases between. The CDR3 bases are TGTGCCAGCACCTCGTTTACAGATACGCAGTATTTT. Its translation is CASTSFTDTQYF.

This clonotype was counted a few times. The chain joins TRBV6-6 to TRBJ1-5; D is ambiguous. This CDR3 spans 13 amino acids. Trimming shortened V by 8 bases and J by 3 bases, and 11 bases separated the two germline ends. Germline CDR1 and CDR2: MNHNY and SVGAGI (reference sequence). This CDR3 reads CASAGNFNQPQHF. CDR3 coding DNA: TGTGCCAGCGCGGGGAATTTCAATCAGCCCCAGCATTTT.

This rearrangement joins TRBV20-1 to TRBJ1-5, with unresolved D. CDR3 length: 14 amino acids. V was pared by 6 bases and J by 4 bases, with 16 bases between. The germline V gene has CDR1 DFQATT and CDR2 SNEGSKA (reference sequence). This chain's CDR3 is CSASSGRLNQPQHF. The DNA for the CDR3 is TGCAGTGCATCGTCTGGGAGGTTAAATCAGCCCCAGCATTTT.

CDR3 DNA: TGCAGTGCTAAAGACAGATTCCCCTCCTACGAGCAGTACTTC. Protein: CSAKDRFPSYEQYF. The rearrangement joins TRBV20-1 to TRBJ2-7, with D possibly matching TRBD1 (5 bases). CDR1 and CDR2 (germline): DFQATT, SNEGSKA (reference sequence). The V end lost 4 bases, the J end lost 0 bases, and 13 bases lay between the germline ends. This CDR3 region has 14 residues.

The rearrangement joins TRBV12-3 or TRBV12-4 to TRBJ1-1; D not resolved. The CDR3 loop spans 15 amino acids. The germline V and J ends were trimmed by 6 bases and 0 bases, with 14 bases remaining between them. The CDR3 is CASSVRLDMNTEAFF. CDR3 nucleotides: TGTGCCAGCAGCGTTCGGCTAGATATGAACACTGAAGCTTTCTTT.

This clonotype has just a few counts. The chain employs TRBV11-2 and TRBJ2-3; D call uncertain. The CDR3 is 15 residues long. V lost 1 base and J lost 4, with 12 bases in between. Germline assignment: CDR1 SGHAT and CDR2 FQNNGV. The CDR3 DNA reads TGTGCCAGCAGCTTAGCCCTAAATACAGCAGATACGCAGTATTTT. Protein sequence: CASSLALNTADTQYF.

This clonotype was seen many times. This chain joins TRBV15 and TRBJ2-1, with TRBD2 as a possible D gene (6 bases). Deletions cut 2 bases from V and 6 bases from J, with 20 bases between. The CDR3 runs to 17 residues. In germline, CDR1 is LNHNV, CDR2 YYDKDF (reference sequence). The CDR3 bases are TGTGCCACCAGCAGACGGGACCTAGTTTGGGGAGGCAATGAGCAGTTCTTC. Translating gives CATSRRDLVWGGNEQFF.

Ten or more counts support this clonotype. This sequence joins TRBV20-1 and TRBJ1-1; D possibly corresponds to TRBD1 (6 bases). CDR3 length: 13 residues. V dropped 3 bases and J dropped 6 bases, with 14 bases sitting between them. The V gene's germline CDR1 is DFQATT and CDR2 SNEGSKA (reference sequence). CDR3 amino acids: CSASGQRLSEAFF. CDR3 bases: TGCAGTGCTAGTGGACAGCGGTTATCTGAAGCTTTCTTT.

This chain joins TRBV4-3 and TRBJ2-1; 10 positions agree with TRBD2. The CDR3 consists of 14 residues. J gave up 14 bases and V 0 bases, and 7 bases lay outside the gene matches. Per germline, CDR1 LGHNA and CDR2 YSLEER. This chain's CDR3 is CASSQEGASGSKFF. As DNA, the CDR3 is TGCGCCAGCAGCCAAGAAGGAGCTAGCGGGAGTAAGTTCTTC.

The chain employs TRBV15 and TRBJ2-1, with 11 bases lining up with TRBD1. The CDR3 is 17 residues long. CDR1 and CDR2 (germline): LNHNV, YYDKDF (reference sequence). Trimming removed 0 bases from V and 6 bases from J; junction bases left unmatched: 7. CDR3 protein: CATSRERRGTGGNEQFF. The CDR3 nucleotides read TGTGCCACCAGCAGAGAACGGCGCGGGACAGGGGGCAATGAGCAGTTCTTC.